The rows below give T cell receptor beta chains drawn from one sample of a study of cytomegalovirus exposure and HLA in healthy donors. Using immunoSEQ multiplex PCR, the repertoire was profiled, and TCRdb retains in-frame clones only, with some absent. The sample consists of about 56,000 clones, approximately 93% of them appearing once. Sequenced: PBMCs. The receptors originated from a woman aged 18-35 years in good health and CMV-seropositive. The CDR3 runs from the conserved cysteine through the conserved F or W. The D gene is left open where the match is weak. Part of the rows lack a size; the others show once, few, many or a class for expanded clones.

D gene: -
J gene: TRBJ2-1
V gene: TRBV7-2
clone size: -
CDR3 protein: CASSSLMGDEQFF
CDR3 DNA: TGTGCCAGCAGCTCCCTTATGGGAGATGAGCAGTTCTTC

D gene: -
J gene: TRBJ1-1
V gene: TRBV15
clone size: -
CDR3 protein: CATSTITGPPEAFF
CDR3 DNA: TGTGCCACCAGCACGATAACAGGGCCCCCTGAAGCTTTCTTT

D gene: -
J gene: TRBJ2-5
V gene: TRBV5-1
clone size: -
CDR3 protein: CASSPEVGTQETQYF
CDR3 DNA: TGCGCCAGCAGCCCCGAGGTGGGTACCCAAGAGACCCAGTACTTC

D gene: TRBD1
J gene: TRBJ1-1
V gene: TRBV15
clone size: once
CDR3 protein: CATSRNGQGNTEAFF
CDR3 DNA: TGTGCCACCAGCAGAAACGGACAGGGTAACACTGAAGCTTTCTTT

D gene: TRBD1
J gene: TRBJ2-5
V gene: TRBV4-1
clone size: -
CDR3 protein: CASSRDRDRGRETQYF
CDR3 DNA: TGCGCCAGCAGCCGAGACCGGGACAGGGGGAGGGAGACCCAGTACTTC

D gene: -
J gene: TRBJ2-7
V gene: TRBV6-5
clone size: -
CDR3 protein: CASRRQGRVQYF
CDR3 DNA: TGTGCCAGCAGAAGACAGGGGAGGGTGCAGTACTTC

D gene: TRBD2
J gene: TRBJ2-5
V gene: TRBV7-9
clone size: -
CDR3 protein: CASSPTSTTQYF
CDR3 DNA: TGTGCCAGCAGCCCGACTAGCACAACCCAGTACTTC

D gene: -
J gene: TRBJ2-7
V gene: TRBV7-2
clone size: once
CDR3 protein: CASSLGQGAYEQYF
CDR3 DNA: TGTGCCAGCAGCTTAGGGCAGGGCGCCTACGAGCAGTACTTC

D gene: -
J gene: TRBJ2-5
V gene: TRBV10-3
clone size: -
CDR3 protein: CAISESVAGETQYF
CDR3 DNA: TGTGCCATCAGTGAGTCCGTTGCCGGAGAGACTCAGTACTTC

D gene: -
J gene: TRBJ2-7
V gene: TRBV6-1
clone size: -
CDR3 protein: CASILDTLNYEQYF
CDR3 DNA: TGTGCCAGCATCTTGGACACGTTGAACTACGAGCAGTACTTC

D gene: TRBD1
J gene: TRBJ1-6
V gene: TRBV10-2
clone size: few
CDR3 protein: CASKGTGNNSPLHF
CDR3 DNA: TGCGCCAGCAAGGGGACAGGGAATAATTCACCCCTCCACTTT

D gene: TRBD1
J gene: TRBJ2-5
V gene: TRBV19
clone size: -
CDR3 protein: CASTQGANGETQYF
CDR3 DNA: TGTGCCAGTACACAGGGGGCGAATGGAGAGACCCAGTACTTC

D gene: -
J gene: TRBJ2-1
V gene: TRBV9
clone size: -
CDR3 protein: CASSPVGGGGEQFF
CDR3 DNA: TGTGCCAGCAGCCCAGTAGGAGGTGGAGGTGAGCAGTTCTTC

D gene: -
J gene: TRBJ2-7
V gene: TRBV7-9
clone size: -
CDR3 protein: CASSGAGTLPYEQYF
CDR3 DNA: TGTGCCAGCAGCGGGGCCGGGACACTGCCTTACGAGCAGTACTTC

D gene: TRBD2
J gene: TRBJ2-1
V gene: TRBV4-3
clone size: -
CDR3 protein: CASSQEGAGGAYNEQFF
CDR3 DNA: TGCGCCAGCAGCCAGGAGGGCGCGGGGGGGGCATACAATGAGCAGTTCTTC

D gene: -
J gene: TRBJ2-7
V gene: TRBV4-1
clone size: once
CDR3 protein: CASSQEGVYEQYF
CDR3 DNA: TGCGCCAGCAGCCAAGAAGGAGTCTACGAGCAGTACTTC

D gene: -
J gene: TRBJ2-7
V gene: TRBV7-9
clone size: -
CDR3 protein: CASSPWQGRGRNF
CDR3 DNA: TGTGCCAGCAGCCCCTGGCAGGGAAGAGGAAGAAACTTC

D gene: TRBD1
J gene: TRBJ1-6
V gene: TRBV7-9
clone size: once
CDR3 protein: CASSGTGDNSPLHF
CDR3 DNA: TGTGCCAGCAGTGGTACAGGGGACAATTCACCCCTCCACTTT

D gene: -
J gene: TRBJ2-2
V gene: TRBV7-6
clone size: -
CDR3 protein: CASSSKGLLNTGELFF
CDR3 DNA: TGTGCCAGCAGCTCGAAGGGACTTCTGAACACCGGGGAGCTGTTTTTT

D gene: TRBD2
J gene: TRBJ2-2
V gene: TRBV6-4
clone size: few
CDR3 protein: CASSDGTSTGELFF
CDR3 DNA: TGTGCCAGCAGTGACGGGACTAGCACCGGGGAGCTGTTTTTT

D gene: -
J gene: TRBJ2-7
V gene: TRBV4-3
clone size: -
CDR3 protein: CASSQANGGKREQYF
CDR3 DNA: TGCGCCAGCAGCCAAGCTAACGGGGGAAAGAGGGAGCAGTACTTC

D gene: -
J gene: TRBJ1-2
V gene: TRBV5-5
clone size: -
CDR3 protein: CASSLGQGSGYTF
CDR3 DNA: TGTGCCAGCAGCTTGGGGCAGGGCTCGGGCTACACCTTC